Presented here are 32 T cell receptor beta chains from one specimen sequenced in a study of cytomegalovirus exposure and HLA in healthy donors. The PCR employed 60 Vbeta primers together with 13 Jbeta primers. Assay used: immunoSEQ multiplex PCR; TCRdb lists only in-frame clones, some missing. The table lists about 120,000 clones, approximately 81% of them singletons. Sequencing was done on a sample of PBMCs. All receptors come from a man aged 25-40 years in good health and CMV-seropositive.

The chain has TRBV28 and TRBJ2-1, with 7 bases aligning to TRBD1. Looked up from germline, CDR1 is MDHEN and CDR2 is SYDVKM. The CDR3 length is 16 residues. Trimming removed 8 bases from V and 7 bases from J; junction bases left unmatched: 17. The CDR3 sequence: CASGTDREVLQNEQFF. The CDR3 nucleotides are TGTGCCAGCGGGACCGACAGGGAAGTTTTGCAGAATGAGCAGTTCTTC.

V usage is TRBV4-1 and J usage is TRBJ2-5; maybe TRBD2 (6 bases). V was pared by 4 bases and J by 3 bases, with 18 bases between. Germline V gene sequence: CDR1 MGHRA, CDR2 YSYEKL. CDR3 length: 16 residues. As DNA, the CDR3 is TGCGCCAGCAGCCCCGGGGGTAATCCAGGGAAAGAGACCCAGTACTTC. Protein sequence: CASSPGGNPGKETQYF.

CDR3 in DNA: TGTGCCATCAGAGGACAGCCTAACACTGAAGCTTTCTTT. It specifies CAIRGQPNTEAFF. The rearrangement uses TRBV10-3 and TRBJ1-1, with D maybe TRBD1 (6 bases). V lost 6 bases and J lost 2, with 10 bases in between. Germline values: CDR1 ENHRY, CDR2 SYGVKD. This CDR3 region has 13 residues.

J is TRBJ1-5 and V is TRBV7-2, with D tentatively TRBD1 (5 bases). V was clipped by 2 bases and J by 7 bases, with 15 bases between them. This CDR3 spans 15 amino acids. CDR1 is SGHTA and CDR2 is FQGNSA in the germline V gene. The CDR3 DNA follows: TGTGCCAGCAGCTTATACCCCCAGGGTGCCCAGCCCCAGCATTTT. Its translation is CASSLYPQGAQPQHF.

The chain uses TRBV18 and TRBJ1-1; 9 bases line up with TRBD1. The CDR3 spans 14 residues. Germline V lookup: CDR1 KGHSH, CDR2 LQKENI. With V trimmed by 6 bases and J by 11 bases, 13 bases remained unmatched. The CDR3 DNA is TGTGCCAGCTCCCCGGACATACAGGGGGCGCAGGCTTTCTTT. It translates to CASSPDIQGAQAFF.

V is TRBV4-3 and J is TRBJ1-2, with a possible D match to TRBD1 (5 bases). The germline gives CDR1 LGHNA, CDR2 YSLEER. The CDR3 is made up of 15 amino acids. V was cut by 2 bases and J by 0 bases, with 10 bases left in between. The CDR3 protein is CASSQLLGPNYGYTF. Written as DNA, the CDR3 is TGCGCCAGCAGCCAACTTCTGGGGCCTAACTATGGCTACACCTTC.

This chain links TRBV6-1 with TRBJ1-6, with 7 bases matching TRBD1. The CDR3 runs 13 residues. V gave up 6 bases and J gave up 8 bases; unmatched junction bases: 4. Germline-derived CDR1 and CDR2 are MNHNS and SASEGT. This CDR3 is CASSQGEYSPLHF. CDR3 DNA: TGTGCCAGCAGCCAGGGGGAGTATTCACCCCTCCACTTT.

This clone was counted a few times. The rearrangement uses TRBV27 and TRBJ2-3, with 9 bases identical to TRBD2. J gave up 3 bases and V 4 bases, and 5 bases lay outside the gene matches. The CDR3 runs 15 residues. The germline gives CDR1 MNHEY, CDR2 SMNVEV (reference sequence). The CDR3 DNA reads TGTGCCAGCAGTTGGGAAGCGGGAGGTACAGATACGCAGTATTTT. It encodes CASSWEAGGTDTQYF.

The chain carries TRBV10-3 and TRBJ2-1, with 10 bases aligning to TRBD2. Unmatched junction bases numbered 4, after V lost 0 bases and J lost 8 bases. There are 15 residues in the CDR3. Germline CDR1 ENHRY, CDR2 SYGVKD. CDR3 in amino acids: CAISESSSGGYEQFF. In DNA form, the CDR3 reads TGTGCCATCAGTGAGTCGTCTAGCGGGGGATATGAGCAGTTCTTC.

The V and J genes are TRBV4-1 and TRBJ1-5, with no clear D. This CDR3 has 14 residues. The germline V and J ends were trimmed by 1 base and 4 bases, with 8 bases remaining between them. Germline CDR1 reads MGHRA; CDR2 reads YSYEKL. The CDR3 loop reads CASSQVSGNQPQHF. CDR3 in DNA: TGCGCCAGCAGCCAAGTCTCGGGTAATCAGCCCCAGCATTTT.

The chain is built from TRBV30 and TRBJ1-5, with 9 nucleotides matching TRBD1. CDR3 length equals 13 residues. V dropped 2 bases and J dropped 6; count of bases not matched to a gene: 2. Germline V gene sequence: CDR1 GTSNPN, CDR2 SVGIG (reference sequence). CDR3 bases: TGTGCCTGGAGTTCGGACAGGGGTCAGCCCCAGCATTTT. It translates to CAWSSDRGQPQHF.

This chain joins TRBV10-3 and TRBJ1-1, with TRBD1 matching 7 bases. The CDR3 is made up of 15 amino acids. The germline V gene encodes CDR1 ENHRY and CDR2 SYGVKD. The V segment lost 11 bases and the J segment 5 bases; nucleotides outside the gene matches: 17. The CDR3 protein is CAALRGGAFGTEAFF. CDR3 bases: TGTGCCGCACTCAGAGGGGGCGCATTCGGTACTGAAGCTTTCTTT.

The chain employs TRBV6-4 and TRBJ2-3; the match to TRBD2 covers 10 bases. CDR1 and CDR2 from the germline V gene are MRHNA and SNTAGT. This CDR3 is 17 amino acids long. With 3 bases clipped from V and 2 bases from J, the junction kept 8 bases outside the gene matches. The CDR3 is CASSESQREGVTDTQYF. DNA for the CDR3: TGTGCCAGCAGTGAATCTCAGCGGGAGGGTGTCACAGATACGCAGTATTTT.

The J gene is TRBJ1-5, the V gene TRBV5-4; no definite D call. Germline lookup yields CDR1 SGHNT and CDR2 YYREEE (reference sequence). The V gene lost 4 bases and the J gene lost 2 bases, with 10 bases spanning the gap. The CDR3 extends over 14 amino acids. CDR3 amino acids: CASSLDTGNQPQHF. CDR3 DNA sequence: TGTGCCAGCAGCCTCGACACCGGCAATCAGCCCCAGCATTTT.

V usage is TRBV28 and J usage is TRBJ1-4, with 9 bases identical to TRBD1. The germline V gene has CDR1 MDHEN and CDR2 SYDVKM. This CDR3 comprises 13 residues. V shed 11 bases, J shed 10 bases, and the junction held 11 bases outside the gene matches. The CDR3 spells CAARDRVLGKLFF. Here the CDR3 DNA reads TGTGCCGCCCGGGACAGGGTATTGGGAAAACTGTTTTTT.

J is TRBJ2-4 and V is TRBV5-6; TRBD1 matches 8 bases. Germline assignment: CDR1 SGHDT and CDR2 YYEEEE. This CDR3 comprises 16 residues. V lost 4 bases, J lost 0 bases, and 6 bases stayed unmatched. CDR3 sequence (DNA): TGTGCCAGCAGCCGCAGGGGGCTACTAGCCAAAAACATTCAGTACTTC. It encodes CASSRRGLLAKNIQYF.

V and J are TRBV25-1 and TRBJ1-6, with D possibly TRBD1 on 5 matching bases. The V and J ends lost 6 bases and 9 bases respectively, with 9 bases between them. This CDR3 is built from 12 residues. The germline CDR1 and CDR2 sequences are MGHDK and SYGVNS. CDR3 sequence: CASSQGGSPLHF. DNA of the CDR3: TGTGCCAGCAGCCAGGGTGGTTCACCCCTCCACTTT.

CDR3 residues: CASSPTDIHNYGYTF. The CDR3 coding sequence is TGTGCCAGCAGCCCTACGGACATTCATAACTATGGCTACACCTTC. This chain uses TRBV2 with TRBJ1-2, with a weak D call TRBD1 (5 bases). CDR1 and CDR2 from the germline V gene are SNHLY and FYNNEI. This CDR3 comprises 15 residues. V dropped 6 bases and J dropped 1 base, with 15 bases sitting between them.

This clone was seen more than once but under ten times. The gene calls are TRBV6-5 and TRBJ2-7; 8 nucleotides line up with TRBD1. The CDR3 loop spans 14 amino acids. Germline V gene lookup returns CDR1 MNHEY and CDR2 SVGAGI. J was trimmed by 1 base and V by 4 bases; bases with no gene match: 3. In DNA, the CDR3 is TGTGCCAGCAGTTCAGGGGGCGAATCCTACGAGCAGTACTTC. This sequence encodes CASSSGGESYEQYF.

The genes are TRBV11-2 and TRBJ2-1, with D possibly being TRBD2 (7 bases). The germline V gene encodes CDR1 SGHAT and CDR2 FQNNGV. Trimming took off 1 base at V and 7 bases at J, with 14 bases between the two ends. This CDR3 region has 15 residues. CDR3 sequence reads: CASSLAGGYLNEQFF. The CDR3 DNA reads TGTGCCAGCAGCTTAGCGGGGGGCTATTTGAATGAGCAGTTCTTC.

This clone was detected a few times. The chain couples TRBV13 to TRBJ2-3; weak D call: TRBD1 (6 bases). The CDR3 is 16 amino acids. Germline V CDR1 and CDR2: PRHDT, FYEKMQ (reference sequence). V dropped 3 bases and J dropped 2 bases, with 15 bases sitting between them. CDR3 DNA: TGTGCCAGCAGCTTCGATGTAGACAGGTCCACAGATACGCAGTATTTT. Translation: CASSFDVDRSTDTQYF.

The chain couples TRBV30 to TRBJ1-4; 7 bases fit TRBD1. CDR1 GTSNPN and CDR2 SVGIG come from the germline V gene (reference sequence). Trimming removed 4 bases from V and 5 bases from J; junction bases left unmatched: 4. The CDR3 consists of 13 residues. For the CDR3, the DNA is TGTGCCTGGACCGGACAGGAGAATGAAAAACTGTTTTTT. Translation: CAWTGQENEKLFF.

The chain combines TRBV4-2 with TRBJ1-2, with 10 bases identical to TRBD1. Trimming took 3 bases from V and 3 from J; bases not matched to a gene: 4. This CDR3 contains 15 residues. Germline assignment: CDR1 LGHNA and CDR2 YNFKEQ. The CDR3 loop is CASSQVGTGDYGYTF. DNA of the CDR3: TGTGCCAGCAGCCAGGTCGGGACAGGGGACTATGGCTACACCTTC.

This chain links TRBV7-2 with TRBJ2-7; D remains unclear. V dropped 7 bases and J dropped 6 bases, with 19 bases sitting between them. The CDR3 is made up of 14 amino acids. The germline CDR1 and CDR2 sequences are SGHTA and FQGNSA. In DNA form, the CDR3 reads TGTGCCAGCATCCCCAGTAAAGCCCTAGGCGAGCAGTACTTC. Translated: CASIPSKALGEQYF.

This chain links TRBV5-6 with TRBJ1-2; the D is unclear. With 4 bases removed from V and 9 bases from J, the gap between germline ends came to 16 bases. CDR3 length equals 13 residues. In germline, CDR1 is SGHDT, CDR2 YYEEEE. The CDR3 reads CASSRGRGSSYTF. As DNA, the CDR3 is TGTGCCAGCAGCCGCGGGCGGGGAAGTAGCTACACCTTC.

The chain has TRBV15 and TRBJ2-7, with 7 bases that match TRBD2. CDR3 length equals 16 residues. J gave up 2 bases and V 1 base, and 8 bases lay outside the gene matches. Per germline, CDR1 LNHNV and CDR2 YYDKDF (reference sequence). The CDR3 DNA follows: TGTGCCACCAGCAGAGGGGCCGGGACTATTGCCTACGAGCAGTACTTC. It encodes CATSRGAGTIAYEQYF. The full variable domain, completed using reference TRBV15 and TRBJ2-7, is DAMVIQNPRYQVTQFGKPVTLSCSQTLNHNVMYWYQQKSSQAPKLLFHYYDKDFNNEADTPDNFQSRRPNTSFCFLDIRSPGLGDTAMYLCATSRGAGTIAYEQYFGPGTRLTVT.

The gene calls are TRBV4-3 and TRBJ2-5; 7 bases match TRBD2. The CDR3 totals 16 residues. Germline V gives CDR1 LGHNA, CDR2 YSLEER. Trimming cost V 0 bases and J 4 bases; bases outside gene matches: 8. CDR3 coding DNA: TGCGCCAGCAGCCAAGATCATGCGGGAGAGGGAGAGACCCAGTACTTC. Translating gives CASSQDHAGEGETQYF.

V and J are TRBV10-3 and TRBJ2-7, with 8 positions matching TRBD2. V gave up 4 bases and J gave up 1 base; unmatched junction bases: 12. The CDR3 has 17 amino acids. The germline V gene encodes CDR1 ENHRY and CDR2 SYGVKD. The CDR3 region has the DNA TGTGCCATCAGTGGACCGATCACTAGCGGTCCTTCCTACGAGCAGTACTTC. Translation gives CAISGPITSGPSYEQYF.

This chain joins TRBV28 and TRBJ1-1, with a possible D match to TRBD1 (6 bases). Germline lookup yields CDR1 MDHEN and CDR2 SYDVKM. The ends were cut back, 1 base at V and 4 bases at J, with 19 bases in the middle. CDR3 size: 17 residues. CDR3 nucleotide sequence: TGTGCCAGCAGTTTATTGTCGAGGGGGGGGGAGGGCACTGAAGCTTTCTTT. This sequence encodes CASSLLSRGGEGTEAFF.

The rearrangement joins TRBV7-3 to TRBJ2-2; the match to TRBD2 covers 7 bases. V was clipped by 3 bases and J by 5 bases; unmatched bases: 6. CDR1 and CDR2 from the germline V gene are SGHTA and FQGTGA. This CDR3 is 15 amino acids long. DNA for the CDR3: TGTGCCAGCAGCTTCGGCGGGGGAGGGACCGGGGAGCTGTTTTTT. Its protein product is CASSFGGGGTGELFF.

The chain couples TRBV4-3 to TRBJ2-2, with TRBD1 matching over 11 bases. J was trimmed by 5 bases and V by 1 base; bases with no gene match: 9. Germline assignment: CDR1 LGHNA and CDR2 YSLEER. This CDR3 region has 18 residues. The CDR3 protein is CASSQGFRDRGWTGELFF. The CDR3 region has the DNA TGCGCCAGCAGCCAAGGATTCCGGGACAGGGGGTGGACCGGGGAGCTGTTTTTT.

The V gene is TRBV5-1, the J gene TRBJ2-1, with D possibly matching TRBD2 (6 bases). The germline gives CDR1 SGHRS, CDR2 YFSETQ. This CDR3 contains 16 residues. V lost 3 bases and J 0 bases, leaving 13 bases between the germline ends. The CDR3 DNA sequence: TGCGCCAGCAGCTCCTTTGCGGGGAGCTCCTACAATGAGCAGTTCTTC. The encoded protein is CASSSFAGSSYNEQFF.